Sequencing of this T cell receptor beta chain was carried out in a study of T cell repertoires in cytomegalovirus infection. Via MiXCR, TCRdb re-called the reads, giving one row per CDR3 protein. The repertoire holds hundreds of thousands of distinct CDR3 sequences, with roughly 15% as singletons. The ends were cut back, 2 bases at V and 6 bases at J, with 8 bases in the middle. Germline values: CDR1 KGHSH, CDR2 LQKENI. The length of the CDR3 is 13 residues. Sequencing was carried out using PBMCs. The source is a human donor in good health (CMV status not recorded). Some clones in this sample may be carry-over from other donors' samples. V is TRBV18 and J is TRBJ2-1, with D hard to call. The CDR3 bases are TGTGCCAGCTCACCAGGAGCGCTCAATGAGCAGTTCTTC. This sequence encodes CASSPGALNEQFF.